The 2 T cell receptor beta chains below come from one sample, sequenced in a study of cytomegalovirus exposure and HLA in healthy donors. The PCR contained 60 Vbeta and 13 Jbeta primers. Clones were sequenced by immunoSEQ multiplex PCR, and TCRdb holds only the in-frame ones, with some missing. The data show 150,000 to 200,000 clones, approximately 85% seen once. Sequenced material: PBMCs. These receptors all come from a man aged 18 to 29 in good health and CMV-seropositive.

CDR3 DNA: TGCAGCGTTGAAGATCTCGCGACAGTTATGAACACTGAAGCTTTCTTT. It is translated as CSVEDLATVMNTEAFF. J is TRBJ1-1 and V is TRBV29-1, with D maybe TRBD1 (5 bases). Trimming stripped 0 bases from V and 0 bases from J, with 14 bases between. Germline V lookup: CDR1 SQVTM, CDR2 ANQGSEA. This CDR3 contains 16 residues.

The CDR3 bases are TGTGCCAGCAGCCCGACGACAGGGGGCACTGAAGCTTTCTTT. This codes for CASSPTTGGTEAFF. This chain links TRBV16 with TRBJ1-1; 9 nucleotides align to TRBD1. The CDR3 consists of 14 residues. Per germline, CDR1 KGHSY and CDR2 FQNENV. V shed 4 bases and J 4 bases; nucleotides not matched to a gene: 4.